The T cell receptor (beta chain) described here comes from a study of blood T cell repertoires in COVID-19. About the research overall: PBMCs, B-cell-depleted T cells, or T cells provided the cDNA or gDNA that made up the material.

The CDR3 runs 17 residues. The V gene's germline CDR1 is SGDLS and CDR2 YYNGEE. The ends lost 3 bases at V and 0 bases at J; junction bases unmatched: 8. As handled by the study authors: Amplified reference gene primers provided the basis for estimating nucleated cell counts. TCRdb keeps only in-frame clones here, not all; method: immunoSEQ multiplex PCR. V, J and clone size reflect that table, while D and trimming were determined from the DNA. The table includes over 200,000 clones, roughly 90% detected once. The sample comprised peripheral blood. The receptor was derived from a woman aged 60-75 years with acute or convalescent COVID-19. The chain joins TRBV9 to TRBJ2-1, with 8 bases matching TRBD2. The CDR3 region is CASSESGLASSYNEQFF. In DNA form, the CDR3 reads TGTGCCAGCAGCGAATCCGGACTAGCCAGCTCCTACAATGAGCAGTTCTTC.